These 4 T cell receptor beta chains were all obtained from the same sample, sequenced in a study of cytomegalovirus exposure and HLA in healthy donors. PCR was performed using 60 Vbeta and 13 Jbeta primers. Sequenced by immunoSEQ multiplex PCR; TCRdb stores in-frame clones only, minus some. Of approximately 200,000 clones listed, 75% to 85% are singletons. The sequencing sample was made of PBMCs. The receptors derive from a girl between 5 and 17 years old in good health and CMV-seropositive.

The chain is built from TRBV6-1 and TRBJ1-1, with 7 nucleotides matching TRBD1. The CDR3 is 14 residues long. Trimming cost V 6 bases and J 1 base; bases outside gene matches: 5. CDR1 and CDR2 from the germline V gene are MNHNS and SASEGT. The CDR3 reads CASSLQGSNTEAFF. DNA for the CDR3: TGTGCCAGCAGCTTACAGGGGTCGAACACTGAAGCTTTCTTT.

The chain combines TRBV18 with TRBJ1-4; TRBD1 is a possible D gene (6 bases). The CDR3 runs to 15 residues. V lost 4 bases and J 6 bases, leaving 15 bases between the germline ends. Germline V gives CDR1 KGHSH, CDR2 LQKENI. As DNA, the CDR3 is TGTGCCAGCTCACGAAGAGGACAGACCGATGAAAAACTGTTTTTT. Residues: CASSRRGQTDEKLFF.

CDR3 amino acids: CASSPRAGTGADTQYF. The CDR3 coding sequence is TGTGCCAGCAGCCCGCGTGCGGGCACGGGCGCAGATACGCAGTATTTT. The chain employs TRBV5-5 and TRBJ2-3; D might be TRBD2 (5 bases). Germline-derived CDR1 and CDR2 are SGHKS and YYEKEE (reference sequence). V lost 4 bases, J lost 4 bases, and 19 bases lay in between. The CDR3 is made up of 16 amino acids.

This clone was detected a few times. The chain is built from TRBV30 and TRBJ2-1, with TRBD2 identical over 8 bases. Germline V CDR1 and CDR2: GTSNPN, SVGIG (reference sequence). The CDR3 is made up of 14 amino acids. After removal of 1 base from V and 7 bases from J, the junction contained 6 bases not matched to a gene. The CDR3 is CAWSGAGGPNEQFF. As DNA, the CDR3 is TGTGCCTGGAGTGGGGCGGGGGGCCCAAATGAGCAGTTCTTC.